This T cell receptor beta chain was sequenced during a study of blood T cell repertoires in COVID-19. At the level of the study: Among Cohort 3 donors, those recovered had two negative PCRs, clearance, or symptom resolution.

All enrollees were roughly 18 to 95 years old and from 20 to 25 US areas. As processed by the authors: Scientists estimated how many nucleated cells there were by amplifying reference gene primers. Clones were sequenced by immunoSEQ multiplex PCR, and TCRdb holds only the in-frame ones, with some missing. Clone size and the V and J calls come from that table; the DNA yielded D and trimming. The profile shows around 360,000 clones, about 87% of them singletons. What was sequenced was PBMCs or T cells enriched from blood (not recorded which). This TCR derives from a man aged 35 to 55 in a cohort exposed to, infected with or recovered from COVID-19 (not recorded which).

CDR3 in DNA: TGTGCCAGCAGTGTACAGGGTAACTATGGCTACACCTTC. Its translation: CASSVQGNYGYTF. This chain links TRBV2 with TRBJ1-2, with a possible D match to TRBD1 (6 bases). The CDR3 loop spans 13 amino acids. V shed 4 bases and J shed 1 base, with 7 bases lying between them. Germline values: CDR1 SNHLY, CDR2 FYNNEI.